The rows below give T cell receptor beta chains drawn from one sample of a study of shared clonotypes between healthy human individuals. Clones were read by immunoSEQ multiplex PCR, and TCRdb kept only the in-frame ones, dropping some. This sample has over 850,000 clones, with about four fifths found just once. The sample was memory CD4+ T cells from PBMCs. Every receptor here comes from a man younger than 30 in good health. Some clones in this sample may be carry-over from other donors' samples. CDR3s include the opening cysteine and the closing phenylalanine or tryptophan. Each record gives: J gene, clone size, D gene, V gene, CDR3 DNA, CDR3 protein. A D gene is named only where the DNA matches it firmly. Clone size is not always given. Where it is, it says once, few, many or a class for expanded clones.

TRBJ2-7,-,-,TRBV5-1,TGCGCCAGCAGCTCCGTCAACGAGCAGTACTTC,CASSSVNEQYF
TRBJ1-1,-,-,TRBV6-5,TGTGCCAGCAGTAGAGCCAAGGGGACTGAAGCTTTCTTT,CASSRAKGTEAFF
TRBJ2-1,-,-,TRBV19,TGTGCCAGTAGGGAGGGAACCTACAATGAGCAGTTCTTC,CASREGTYNEQFF
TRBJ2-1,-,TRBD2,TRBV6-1,TGTGCCAGCAGTGAAGCGGCGACTAGCGGGACCGCCTACAATGAGCAGTTCTTC,CASSEAATSGTAYNEQFF
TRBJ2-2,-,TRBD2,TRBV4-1,TGCGCCAGCAGCAGGCTAGCGGAAAACACCGGGGAGCTGTTTTTT,CASSRLAENTGELFF
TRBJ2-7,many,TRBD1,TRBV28,TGTGCCAGCAGTCCACCGGGACAGGGGGCTTCCGAGCAGTACTTC,CASSPPGQGASEQYF
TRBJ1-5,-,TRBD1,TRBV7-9,TGTGCCAGCAGCCCCGGGACAGGGCTCGGCAGCAATCAGCCCCAGCATTTT,CASSPGTGLGSNQPQHF
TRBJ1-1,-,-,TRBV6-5,TGTGCCAGCACCCACGGGTCTTTGGGAAGCACTGAAGCTTTCTTT,CASTHGSLGSTEAFF
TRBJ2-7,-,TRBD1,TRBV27,TGTGCCAGCAGTCGACCGGGACAGGGGATTTACGAGCAGTACTTC,CASSRPGQGIYEQYF
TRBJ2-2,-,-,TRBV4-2,TGTGCCAGCAGCCAAGGGTGGGGCAGGGGCGCCACCGGGGAGCTGTTTTTT,CASSQGWGRGATGELFF
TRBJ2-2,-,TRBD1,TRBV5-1,TGCGCCAGCAGCCCCCGGGACAGGGGTTACGGGGAGCTGTTTTTT,CASSPRDRGYGELFF
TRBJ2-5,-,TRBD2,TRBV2,TGTGCCAGCAGGGCCGGAGGGAGGGGCGGCCAAGAGACCCAGTACTTC,CASRAGGRGGQETQYF
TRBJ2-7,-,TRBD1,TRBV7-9,TGTGCCAGCAGCTCGACTACCGGGACAGGATACGAGCAGTACTTC,CASSSTTGTGYEQYF
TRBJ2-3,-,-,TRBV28,TGTGCCAGCAGTTTATGGACGGGGGATGATACGCAGTATTTT,CASSLWTGDDTQYF
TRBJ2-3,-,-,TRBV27,TGTGCCAGCAGTTTATACAGGGGAGGTACAGATACGCAGTATTTT,CASSLYRGGTDTQYF
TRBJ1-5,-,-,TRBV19,TGTGCCAGTACCCCACAGGGAGGCAATCAGCCCCAGCATTTT,CASTPQGGNQPQHF
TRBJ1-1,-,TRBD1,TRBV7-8,TGTGCCAGCAGCCGACAGGGCCCCACTGAAGCTTTCTTT,CASSRQGPTEAFF
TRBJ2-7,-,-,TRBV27,TGTGCCAGCAGTTTTCTTGGCAGCTACGAGCAGTACTTC,CASSFLGSYEQYF
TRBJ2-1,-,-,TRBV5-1,TGCGCCAGCAGCTTGGCTGAGAGCTCCTACAATGAGCAGTTCTTC,CASSLAESSYNEQFF
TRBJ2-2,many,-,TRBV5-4,TGTGCCAGCAGCTTCGGGGCGGGGAACACCGGGGAGCTGTTTTTT,CASSFGAGNTGELFF
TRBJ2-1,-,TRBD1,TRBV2,TGTGCCAGCAGGAGGGACAGTTTGGGTGAGCAGTTCTTC,CASRRDSLGEQFF
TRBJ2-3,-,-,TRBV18,TGTGCCAGCTCACCAGCTCCGGGAGATACGCAGTATTTT,CASSPAPGDTQYF
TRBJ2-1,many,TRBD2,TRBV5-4,TGTGCCAGCAGCACGACTAGCGGGAACAATGAGCAGTTCTTC,CASSTTSGNNEQFF
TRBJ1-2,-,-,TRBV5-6,TGTGCCAGCAGGATGGCGGGGGCGAGGGTTAGCTATGGCTACACCTTC,CASRMAGARVSYGYTF
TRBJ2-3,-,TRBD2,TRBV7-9,TGTGCCAGCAGCACTAGCGGGAGTGATACGCAGTATTTT,CASSTSGSDTQYF
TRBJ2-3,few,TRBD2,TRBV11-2,TGTGCCAGCAGCTTAGATCAGGTCGGGAGGGGCCCAGATACGCAGTATTTT,CASSLDQVGRGPDTQYF
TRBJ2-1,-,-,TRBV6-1,TGTGCCAGCAGACTAGGGCCAAATGAGCAGTTCTTC,CASRLGPNEQFF
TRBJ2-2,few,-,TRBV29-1,TGCAGCGTTGGCGACTGGGCGAACACCGGGGAGCTGTTTTTT,CSVGDWANTGELFF
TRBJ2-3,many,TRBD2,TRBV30,TGTGCCTGCACCCTAGGGGCTAGCGGGAGAACAGATACGCAGTATTTT,CACTLGASGRTDTQYF
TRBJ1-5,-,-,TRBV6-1,TGTGCCAGCAGTGAGGCTCCAAGGGGGCAGCCCCAGCATTTT,CASSEAPRGQPQHF
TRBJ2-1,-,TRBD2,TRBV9,TGTGCCAGCAGCGTAGTAGGGTTACTAGCGGGAGACTTCATGAACAATGAGCAGTTCTTC,CASSVVGLLAGDFMNNEQFF
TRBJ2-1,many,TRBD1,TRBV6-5,TGTGCCAGCAGCCAGGGACAGAAGCAGTTCTTC,CASSQGQKQFF
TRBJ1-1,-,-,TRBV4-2,TGTGCCAGCTTGGCCGTCGGGGGGCGAGTTGCTTTCTTT,CASLAVGGRVAFF
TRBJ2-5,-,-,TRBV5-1,TGCGCCAGCAGCTTGGGACAGCAAGTTGAGACCCAGTACTTC,CASSLGQQVETQYF
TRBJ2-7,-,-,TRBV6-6,TGTGCCAGCAGTTACTCGGGGGGAGTCGTCGAGCAGTACTTC,CASSYSGGVVEQYF
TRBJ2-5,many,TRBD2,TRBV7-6,TGTGCCAGCAGCTTGACTAGCCCACCCCAAGAGACCCAGTACTTC,CASSLTSPPQETQYF
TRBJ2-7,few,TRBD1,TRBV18,TGTGCCAGCTCACCGACAGGGATATACACCTACGAGCAGTACTTC,CASSPTGIYTYEQYF